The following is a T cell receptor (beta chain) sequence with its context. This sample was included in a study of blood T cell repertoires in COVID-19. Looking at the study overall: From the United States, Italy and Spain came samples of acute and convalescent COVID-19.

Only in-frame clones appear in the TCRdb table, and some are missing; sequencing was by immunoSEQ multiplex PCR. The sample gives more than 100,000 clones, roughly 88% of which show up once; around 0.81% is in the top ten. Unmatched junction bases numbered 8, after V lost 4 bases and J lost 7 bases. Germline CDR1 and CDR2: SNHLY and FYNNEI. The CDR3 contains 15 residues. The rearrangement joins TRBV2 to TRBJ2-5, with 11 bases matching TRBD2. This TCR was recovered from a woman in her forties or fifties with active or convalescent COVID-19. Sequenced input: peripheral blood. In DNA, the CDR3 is TGTGCCAGCAGTGCGTCGGGACTAGCGGTCACGACCCAGTACTTC. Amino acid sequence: CASSASGLAVTTQYF.